The next 18 T cell receptor beta chains were all read from a single sample in a study of regulatory T cells in long-lasting Graves disease. Indicated time point: newly diagnosed GD, antithyroid drugs for less than 3 months. The TCR library was prepared using RNA isolated from PBMCs. The TCR beta library used iRepertoire HTBI primers with Arm-PCR amplification of CDR3. TCRdb used MiXCR to reprocess the multiplex PCR reads, holding one entry per CDR3 protein. This table holds under 400,000 distinct CDR3 sequences, approximately 15% found once. The sample was also linked to a second study, of T cells in Graves' hyperthyroidism and ophthalmopathy.

Here the sequenced sample was peripheral blood mononuclear cells (PBMCs), taken at new diagnosis, from a patient treated with antithyroid drugs. These receptors were taken from a man aged 40-49 years with Graves disease.

V and J are TRBV9 and TRBJ2-3, with D tentatively TRBD2 (6 bases). Deletions cut 2 bases from V and 2 bases from J, with 12 bases between. CDR3 length: 15 residues. Germline V CDR1 and CDR2: SGDLS, YYNGEE. DNA for the CDR3: TGTGCCAGCAGCGTCCTTAGCGGAACCACAGATACGCAGTATTTT. Protein product: CASSVLSGTTDTQYF.

This clonotype was observed a handful of times. This rearrangement joins TRBV5-1 to TRBJ2-2, with D possibly TRBD1 on 6 matching bases. Germline CDR1 and CDR2: SGHRS and YFSETQ. Trimming took 0 bases from V and 3 from J, leaving 15 bases between them. The CDR3 length is 17 residues. In DNA form, the CDR3 reads TGCGCCAGCAGCTTGGTTGGGACAAAGCCGTACACCGGGGAGCTGTTTTTT. This encodes CASSLVGTKPYTGELFF.

This clonotype was counted between two and nine times. The CDR3 protein is CASSSLRETQYF. The CDR3 coding sequence is TGTGCCAGCAGCTCACTTCGAGAGACCCAGTACTTC. This rearrangement joins TRBV7-2 to TRBJ2-5; D not certain. The V end lost 4 bases, the J end lost 4 bases, and 7 bases lay between the germline ends. This CDR3 has 12 amino acids. Germline-derived CDR1 and CDR2 are SGHTA and FQGNSA.

This clonotype occurred many times. This rearrangement joins TRBV6-2 or TRBV6-3 to TRBJ2-5; unclear D gene. V shed 0 bases and J shed 5 bases, with 10 bases lying between them. CDR1 MNHEY and CDR2 SVGEGT come from the germline V gene. This CDR3 is built from 14 residues. CDR3 protein: CASSYSTAAETQYF. CDR3 coding DNA: TGTGCCAGCAGTTACTCGACGGCCGCTGAGACCCAGTACTTC.

This clonotype has at least ten counts. The V call is TRBV20-1, the J call TRBJ2-7, with D unresolved. V lost 0 bases and J lost 0, with 12 bases in between. This CDR3 contains 15 residues. Germline CDR1 is DFQATT and CDR2 is SNEGSKA (reference sequence). CDR3: CSARDPQYGSYEQYF. The CDR3 DNA reads as TGCAGTGCTAGAGATCCGCAGTATGGCTCCTACGAGCAGTACTTC.

J is TRBJ1-4 and V is TRBV20-1; D call uncertain. This CDR3 spans 15 amino acids. V was cut by 3 bases and J by 7 bases, with 18 bases left in between. Germline V CDR1 and CDR2: DFQATT, SNEGSKA (reference sequence). The CDR3 DNA reads TGCAGTGCTAGTTCCGAGGGCAGATCAGGTGAAAAACTGTTTTTT. Translating it yields CSASSEGRSGEKLFF.

Many counts were recorded for this clonotype. This sequence joins TRBV7-9 and TRBJ2-6; TRBD1 agrees at 7 bases. This CDR3 contains 14 residues. The germline V gene encodes CDR1 SEHNR and CDR2 FQNEAQ (reference sequence). V shed 3 bases, J shed 12 bases, and the junction held 8 bases outside the gene matches. The chain's CDR3 is CASSLETGPAVLTF. The CDR3 DNA reads TGTGCCAGCAGCTTGGAGACAGGGCCCGCCGTCCTGACTTTC. The full variable domain, in which reference TRBV7-9 and TRBJ2-6 provide the parts outside the CDR3, is DTGVSQNPRHKITKRGQNVTFRCDPISEHNRLYWYRQTLGQGPEFLTYFQNEAQLEKSRLLSDRFSAERPKGSFSTLEIQRTEQGDSAMYLCASSLETGPAVLTFGAGSRLTVL.

Of note for this clonotype: Since a much larger clone is just one base distant, this may be a read error. The chain links TRBV7-8 to TRBJ1-1; TRBD1 agrees at 9 bases. The germline V gene encodes CDR1 SGHVS and CDR2 FQNEAQ. The CDR3 consists of 15 residues. The chain's CDR3 is CASNDRGGMNTEASF. CDR3 sequence (DNA): TGTGCCAGCAACGACAGGGGGGGCATGAACACTGAAGCTTCCTTT.

J is TRBJ2-7 and V is TRBV18; 10 bases match TRBD2. From germline, CDR1 is KGHSH and CDR2 LQKENI. CDR3 length equals 14 residues. The junction had 8 bases not matched to a gene; V was cut back by 6 bases and J by 6 bases. The chain's CDR3 is CASSYTSGEVEQYF. The CDR3 region has the DNA TGTGCCAGCTCGTACACTAGCGGGGAGGTCGAGCAGTACTTC.

This clonotype came up many times. The chain recombines TRBV2 with TRBJ1-1; D is perhaps TRBD1 (6 bases). V lost 6 bases and J lost 5, with 16 bases in between. CDR3 length equals 14 residues. CDR1 is SNHLY and CDR2 is FYNNEI in the germline V gene. The chain's CDR3 is CASRGTGSYTEAFF. DNA for the CDR3: TGTGCCAGCAGGGGCACAGGGAGCTATACTGAAGCTTTCTTT.

This clonotype occurred many times. This chain connects TRBV30 to TRBJ2-5, with TRBD2 matching 8 bases. CDR1 GTSNPN and CDR2 SVGIG come from the germline V gene (reference sequence). V shed 1 base and J 0 bases; nucleotides not matched to a gene: 4. The CDR3 runs to 15 residues. The CDR3 sequence is CAWSATGGYQETQYF. CDR3 nucleotide sequence: TGTGCCTGGAGTGCCACGGGGGGGTACCAAGAGACCCAGTACTTC.

This clonotype was counted many times. V gene TRBV18 combines with J gene TRBJ1-4; D gene uncertain. The CDR3 has 14 amino acids. CDR1 KGHSH and CDR2 LQKENI come from the germline V gene. V was clipped by 1 base and J by 3 bases, with 6 bases between them. The CDR3 loop is CASSPRAANEKLFF. The DNA of the CDR3 is TGTGCCAGCTCACCACGTGCAGCTAATGAAAAACTGTTTTTT.

This clonotype was counted ten times or more. The chain carries TRBV5-1 and TRBJ2-7; D is perhaps TRBD1 (6 bases). Germline V gene data show CDR1 as SGHRS and CDR2 as YFSETQ. There are 16 residues in the CDR3. Trimming removed 0 bases at V and 1 base at J, with 14 bases between. The CDR3 region is CASSLVEQGYSYEQYF. The CDR3 DNA sequence: TGCGCCAGCAGCTTGGTGGAACAGGGTTATTCCTACGAGCAGTACTTC.

At least ten counts were recorded for this clonotype. The gene calls are TRBV28 and TRBJ2-3; 8 bases align to TRBD1. The germline gives CDR1 MDHEN, CDR2 SYDVKM. The CDR3 is made up of 17 amino acids. The junction had 13 bases not matched to a gene; V was cut back by 6 bases and J by 2 bases. This chain's CDR3 is CASSRTLGQGYTDTQYF. Written as DNA, the CDR3 is TGTGCCAGCAGCCGGACGCTCGGACAGGGCTACACAGATACGCAGTATTTT.

The V and J genes are TRBV6-2 or TRBV6-3 and TRBJ2-1; D might be TRBD2 (7 bases). Germline values: CDR1 MNHEY, CDR2 SVGEGT. The CDR3 contains 16 residues. Trimming stripped 1 base from V and 7 bases from J, with 17 bases between. CDR3 amino acids: CASSYWSGGLRNEQFF. CDR3 DNA: TGTGCCAGCAGTTACTGGTCCGGGGGGCTCCGAAATGAGCAGTTCTTC.

This clonotype showed up many times. The chain recombines TRBV28 with TRBJ2-3; 12 positions match TRBD2. The CDR3 is 18 amino acids. V lost 2 bases, J lost 3 bases, and 9 bases stayed unmatched. Germline assignment: CDR1 MDHEN and CDR2 SYDVKM. Here the CDR3 reads CASSLGPSGGALTDTQYF. CDR3 sequence (DNA): TGTGCCAGCAGTTTAGGGCCTAGCGGGGGGGCCCTAACAGATACGCAGTATTTT.

This clonotype was recorded at least ten times. The chain carries TRBV7-2 and TRBJ2-3; D is uncertain. Trimming removed 5 bases at V and 0 bases at J, with 9 bases between. Germline CDR1 reads SGHTA; CDR2 reads FQGNSA. CDR3 length: 14 amino acids. CDR3: CASSPRISTDTQYF. CDR3 coding DNA: TGTGCCAGCAGCCCGCGGATTAGCACAGATACGCAGTATTTT.

The sample holds many counts of this clonotype. V and J are TRBV7-2 and TRBJ2-5; 10 nucleotides align to TRBD2. The CDR3 covers 18 residues. The V gene end was trimmed by 4 bases and the J gene end by 1 base; junction bases not matched to a gene: 12. Germline V CDR1 and CDR2: SGHTA, FQGNSA. This chain's CDR3 is CASSSRDERGGFQETQYF. CDR3 bases: TGTGCCAGCAGCTCAAGGGACGAGCGGGGGGGGTTCCAAGAGACCCAGTACTTC.